These 11 T cell receptor beta chains were sequenced from one sample in a study of blood T cell repertoires in COVID-19. This table comes from immunoSEQ multiplex PCR, and its TCRdb copy is limited to in-frame clones, with some not included. The sample has 150,000 to 200,000 clones; roughly nine tenths are singletons. Sequencing input: PBMCs or T cells enriched from blood (not recorded which). The receptors stem from a woman between 40 and 55 years old with acute COVID-19.

For the CDR3, the DNA is TGTGCCATCAGTGAGTTACGGGGACAGGGGAAGTCCTACGAGCAGTACTTC. It encodes CAISELRGQGKSYEQYF. This sequence joins TRBV10-3 and TRBJ2-7; 10 bases agree with TRBD1. The germline V gene encodes CDR1 ENHRY and CDR2 SYGVKD. This CDR3 contains 17 residues. With 1 base clipped from V and 1 base from J, the junction kept 7 bases outside the gene matches.

This sequence joins TRBV19 and TRBJ1-5; a weak D match, TRBD1 (6 bases). Trimming cost V 5 bases and J 0 bases, with 14 bases left between them. The germline V gene has CDR1 LNHDA and CDR2 SQIVND (reference sequence). CDR3 length: 16 residues. CDR3 sequence (DNA): TGTGCCAGTAGTGGATTAACAGGGCATAGCAATCAGCCCCAGCATTTT. Protein sequence: CASSGLTGHSNQPQHF.

The chain uses TRBV24-1 and TRBJ2-2; 8 bases map to TRBD1. The V segment lost 4 bases and the J segment 5 bases; nucleotides outside the gene matches: 5. The CDR3 is 15 amino acids. The germline V gene encodes CDR1 KGHDR and CDR2 SFDVKD. The DNA for the CDR3 is TGTGCCACCAGTGACCCCAGGGGGCGAACCGGGGAGCTGTTTTTT. Translated: CATSDPRGRTGELFF.

This chain joins TRBV5-1 and TRBJ1-2, with TRBD1 as a possible D gene (6 bases). Germline CDR1 reads SGHRS; CDR2 reads YFSETQ. The CDR3 sequence is 16 residues long. Trimming stripped 4 bases from V and 1 base from J, with 17 bases between. The CDR3: CASSIGDRIGNYGYTF. CDR3 bases: TGCGCCAGCAGCATCGGCGACAGGATAGGTAACTATGGCTACACCTTC.

V usage is TRBV19 and J usage is TRBJ2-1; the match to TRBD2 covers 11 bases. Per the germline V gene, CDR1 is LNHDA and CDR2 is SQIVND (reference sequence). The CDR3 spans 15 residues. Trimming took 7 bases from V and 1 from J; bases not matched to a gene: 3. In nucleotides, the CDR3 is TGTGCCAGTACCTGGACTAGCGGGTCCTACAATGAGCAGTTCTTC. Residues: CASTWTSGSYNEQFF.

The V and J genes are TRBV7-9 and TRBJ1-4; no firm D call. Trimming removed 10 bases at V and 4 bases at J, with 10 bases between. Per the germline V gene, CDR1 is SEHNR and CDR2 is FQNEAQ (reference sequence). The CDR3 runs to 12 residues. The DNA for the CDR3 is TGTGCCACCGATCGGGGTAATGAAAAACTGTTTTTT. Its protein product is CATDRGNEKLFF.

This clone was detected a few times. The DNA of the CDR3 is TGTGCCAGCAGCAAAGTGGCAATTCCCATAACTAAAGGTGGCAATGAGCAGTTCTTC. It is translated as CASSKVAIPITKGGNEQFF. The V call is TRBV7-3, the J call TRBJ2-1; no clear D. V lost 5 bases and J lost 6, with 29 bases in between. The CDR3 totals 19 residues. CDR1 SGHTA and CDR2 FQGTGA come from the germline V gene.

This clone has a single count. The CDR3 coding sequence is TGTGCCAGCAGTTTCCAGGGTGGCACTGAAGCTTTCTTT. Protein sequence: CASSFQGGTEAFF. This chain links TRBV12-3 or TRBV12-4 with TRBJ1-1, with D perhaps matching TRBD1 (5 bases). The length of the CDR3 is 13 residues. V shed 3 bases and J shed 4 bases, with 9 bases lying between them.

The chain employs TRBV19 and TRBJ2-1; 12 bases agree with TRBD2. The CDR3 has 14 residues. The ends lost 7 bases at V and 9 bases at J; junction bases unmatched: 7. Germline CDR1 and CDR2: LNHDA and SQIVND (reference sequence). The CDR3 region has the DNA TGTGCCAGTATGCGGACTAGCGGGACCAGTGAGCAGTTCTTC. Amino acids: CASMRTSGTSEQFF. Full variable domain (missing parts from reference TRBV19 and TRBJ2-1): DGGITQSPKYLFRKEGQNVTLSCEQNLNHDAMYWYRQDPGQGLRLIYYSQIVNDFQKGDIAEGYSVSREKKESFPLTVTSAQKNPTAFYLCASMRTSGTSEQFFGPGTRLTVL.

V gene TRBV6-5 combines with J gene TRBJ2-2; D possibly corresponds to TRBD1 (6 bases). V was clipped by 10 bases and J by 5 bases, with 20 bases between them. CDR1 and CDR2 (germline): MNHEY, SVGAGI. This CDR3 has 15 residues. The CDR3 region is CATGWASRGTGELFF. The CDR3 bases are TGTGCCACCGGATGGGCGTCCAGGGGAACCGGGGAGCTGTTTTTT.

The chain employs TRBV12-3 or TRBV12-4 and TRBJ2-7; D unclear. V gave up 3 bases and J gave up 5 bases, with 5 bases separating them. The CDR3 extends over 11 amino acids. In DNA, the CDR3 is TGTGCCAGCAGTTTGGGCCACGAGCAGTACTTC. Residues: CASSLGHEQYF.